The 7 T cell receptor beta chains reported below all come from one sample, sequenced in a study of T cell repertoires in cytomegalovirus infection. Using its own MiXCR run on the reads, TCRdb lists one record per CDR3 protein. The data hold 310,000 or so distinct CDR3 sequences, with approximately 8.9% observed a single time. Material: PBMCs. These receptor sequences come from a human donor in good health (CMV status not recorded). Some clones in this sample may be carry-over from other donors' samples.

V gene TRBV27 combines with J gene TRBJ1-1; D is ambiguous. CDR3 length: 13 residues. The V end lost 1 base, the J end lost 5 bases, and 8 bases lay between the germline ends. In germline, CDR1 is MNHEY, CDR2 SMNVEV (reference sequence). Here the CDR3 reads CASSLWGTTEAFF. The CDR3 nucleotides read TGTGCCAGCAGTTTATGGGGTACGACTGAAGCTTTCTTT.

This clonotype was seen a handful of times. The chain couples TRBV2 to TRBJ2-1; 14 bases align to TRBD2. The junction had 1 base not matched to a gene; V was cut back by 9 bases and J by 3 bases. Looked up from germline, CDR1 is SNHLY and CDR2 is FYNNEI. The CDR3 is 14 residues long. CDR3 bases: TGTGCCAGGGGACTAGCGGGGGACTACAATGAGCAGTTCTTC. This gives the protein CARGLAGDYNEQFF.

This clonotype showed up just a few times. The chain is built from TRBV18 and TRBJ2-1; D may be TRBD2 (6 bases). Looked up from germline, CDR1 is KGHSH and CDR2 is LQKENI. The CDR3 runs 15 residues. The V end was cut by 2 bases, the J end by 2 bases, with 10 bases between. CDR3 sequence: CASSPGRGTYNEQFF. CDR3 in DNA: TGTGCCAGCTCACCAGGGCGGGGAACCTACAATGAGCAGTTCTTC.

CDR3 bases: TGTGCCAGCAGCTTGGAAGGTGGTCAGAGGGGCACCGGGGAGCTGTTTTTT. It specifies CASSLEGGQRGTGELFF. V usage is TRBV5-4 and J usage is TRBJ2-2; TRBD1 or TRBD2 may be the D gene (5 bases each). The CDR3 length is 17 residues. V dropped 0 bases and J dropped 4 bases, with 16 bases sitting between them. Germline V gene lookup returns CDR1 SGHNT and CDR2 YYREEE (reference sequence).

The chain uses TRBV20-1 and TRBJ1-1; 11 bases agree with TRBD1. The CDR3 covers 15 residues. V was pared by 8 bases and J by 0 bases, with 8 bases of the junction left unmatched. Looked up from germline, CDR1 is DFQATT and CDR2 is SNEGSKA (reference sequence). The CDR3 coding sequence is TGCAGTCCAGGACAGGGGGCGGGGATGAACACTGAAGCTTTCTTT. This gives the protein CSPGQGAGMNTEAFF.

In its sample, this clonotype was seen many times. The chain is built from TRBV20-1 and TRBJ2-3; D is possibly TRBD1 (5 bases). Trimming pared 1 base from V and 2 bases from J, leaving 16 bases between. The CDR3 sequence is 16 residues long. The germline CDR1 and CDR2 sequences are DFQATT and SNEGSKA (reference sequence). The CDR3 spells CSARGGRGISTDTQYF. The DNA for the CDR3 is TGCAGTGCTAGAGGGGGAAGGGGAATCTCCACAGATACGCAGTATTTT.

This clonotype showed up just a few times. The chain couples TRBV14 to TRBJ2-1, with 10 bases fitting TRBD1. The CDR3 has 16 residues. Germline lookup yields CDR1 SGHDN and CDR2 FVKESK. The V segment lost 3 bases and the J segment 3 bases; nucleotides outside the gene matches: 5. CDR3 amino acids: CASSHPGTGVYNEQFF. The CDR3 nucleotides read TGTGCCAGCAGCCATCCCGGGACAGGGGTCTACAATGAGCAGTTCTTC.